This TCR beta chain appears in the sequencing data of a study of cytomegalovirus exposure and HLA in healthy donors. Nominally healthy donors were sampled, though unrecorded immune exposures were likely. The study, taken as a whole, reports: In a later analysis, HLA-associated TCR beta chains were more clonally expanded than equally common others.

The PCR contained 60 Vbeta and 13 Jbeta primers. Sequenced by immunoSEQ multiplex PCR; TCRdb stores in-frame clones only, minus some. The repertoire holds some 150,000 clones, with under 70% as singletons. This CDR3 has 13 residues. Germline lookup yields CDR1 SQVTM and CDR2 ANQGSEA. J was trimmed by 8 bases and V by 3 bases; bases with no gene match: 8. Points on this clone: What it recognizes is unknown.

Material: PBMCs. The chain combines TRBV29-1 with TRBJ1-2; 8 bases line up with TRBD1. This sequence originates from a woman aged 30 to 39 in good health and CMV-seropositive. Here the CDR3 reads CSVERTGTEGYTF. CDR3 bases: TGCAGCGTTGAGAGGACAGGGACTGAGGGCTACACCTTC.